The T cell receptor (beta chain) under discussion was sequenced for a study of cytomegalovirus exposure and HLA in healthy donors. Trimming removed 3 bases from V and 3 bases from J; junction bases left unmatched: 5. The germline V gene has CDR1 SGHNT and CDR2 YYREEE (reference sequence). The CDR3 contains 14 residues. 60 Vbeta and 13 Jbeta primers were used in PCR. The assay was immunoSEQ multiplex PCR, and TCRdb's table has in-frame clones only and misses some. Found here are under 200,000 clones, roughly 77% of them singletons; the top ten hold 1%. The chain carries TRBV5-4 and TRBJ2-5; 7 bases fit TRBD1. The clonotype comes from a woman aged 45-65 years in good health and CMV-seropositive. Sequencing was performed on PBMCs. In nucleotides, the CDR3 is TGTGCCAGCAGCTCTAACAGGGGCAAAGAGACCCAGTACTTC. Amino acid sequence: CASSSNRGKETQYF.